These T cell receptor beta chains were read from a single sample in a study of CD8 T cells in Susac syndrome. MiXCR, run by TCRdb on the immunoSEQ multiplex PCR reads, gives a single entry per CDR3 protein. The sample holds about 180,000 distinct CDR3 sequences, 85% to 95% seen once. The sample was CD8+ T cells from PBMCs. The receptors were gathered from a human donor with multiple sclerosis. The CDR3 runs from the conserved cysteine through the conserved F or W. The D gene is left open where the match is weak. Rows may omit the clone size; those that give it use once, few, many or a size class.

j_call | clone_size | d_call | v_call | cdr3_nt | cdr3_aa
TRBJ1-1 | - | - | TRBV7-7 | TGTGCTAGCCCCGGAGGTTTGAGGAACACTGAAGCTTTCTTT | CASPGGLRNTEAFF
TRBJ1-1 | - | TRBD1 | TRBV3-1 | TGTGCCAGCAGCCCGGGACAGGCATTAAGGAACACTGAAGCTTTCTTT | CASSPGQALRNTEAFF
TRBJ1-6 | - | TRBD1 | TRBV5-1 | TGCGCCAGCAGCTTGGATGGACAGGCTACCTATAATTCACCCCTCCACTTT | CASSLDGQATYNSPLHF
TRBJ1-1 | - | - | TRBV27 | TGTGCCAGCAGTTTAAGCCAGAGTTTGGCTGAAGCTTTCTTT | CASSLSQSLAEAFF
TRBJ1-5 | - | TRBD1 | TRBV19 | TGTGCCAGTAGCGAAACAGGGGGCGGTCAGCCCCAGCATTTT | CASSETGGGQPQHF
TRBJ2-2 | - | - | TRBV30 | TGTGCCTGGGGAGGGGAAATCGCGAACACCGGGGAGCTGTTTTTT | CAWGGEIANTGELFF
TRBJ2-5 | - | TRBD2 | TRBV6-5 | TGTGCCAGCAGTCCCCGGACTAGCGGGAGAGAGACCCAGTACTTC | CASSPRTSGRETQYF
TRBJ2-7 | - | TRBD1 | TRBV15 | TGTGCCACCAGCAGAGATGGGACAGTTAGCGAGCAGTACTTC | CATSRDGTVSEQYF
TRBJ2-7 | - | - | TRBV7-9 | TGTGCCAGCAGCCCCCCGGGGGCTGGATACGAGCAGTACTTC | CASSPPGAGYEQYF
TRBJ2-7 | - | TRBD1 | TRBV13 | TGTGCCAGCAGCCAATCGGACAGGGTCTACGAGCAGTACTTC | CASSQSDRVYEQYF
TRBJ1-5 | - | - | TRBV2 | TGTGCCAGCAGTGAATGGCGGGATAGCAATCAGCCCCAGCATTTT | CASSEWRDSNQPQHF
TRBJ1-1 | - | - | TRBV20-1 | TGCAGTGCTATAAATCCTGAAGCTTTCTTT | CSAINPEAFF
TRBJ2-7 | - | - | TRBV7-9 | TGTGCCAGCAGCTTAGCGGCGCCCTACGAGCAGTACTTC | CASSLAAPYEQYF
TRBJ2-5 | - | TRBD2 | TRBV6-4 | TGTGCCAGCGGCCAATGGCGGGAGCAACAAGAGACCCAGTACTTC | CASGQWREQQETQYF
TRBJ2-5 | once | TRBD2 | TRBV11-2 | TGTGCCAGCAGTTATCATTTAGCGGGAGGGCAAGAGACCCAGTACTTC | CASSYHLAGGQETQYF
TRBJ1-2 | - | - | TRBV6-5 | TGTGCCAGCAGTTCGTTGAGGAGTGGCTACACCTTC | CASSSLRSGYTF
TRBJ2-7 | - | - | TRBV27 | TGTGCCAGCAGTTTTTCCCCGACCTACGAGCAGTACTTC | CASSFSPTYEQYF
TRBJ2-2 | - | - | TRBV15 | TGTGCCACCAGCAGATACAAGGGGGAGCTGTTTTTT | CATSRYKGELFF
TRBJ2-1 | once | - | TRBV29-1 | TGCAGCCCCCTGAGAGGCGGTGAGCAGTTCTTC | CSPLRGGEQFF
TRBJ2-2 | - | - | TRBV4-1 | TGCGCCAGCAGCTCGCGGGGTCCCGGGGAGCTGTTTTTT | CASSSRGPGELFF
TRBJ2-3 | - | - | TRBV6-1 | TGTGCCAGCAGTAGTCTGGGCGGGGGCACAGATACGCAGTATTTT | CASSSLGGGTDTQYF
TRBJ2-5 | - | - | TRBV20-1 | TGCAGTGCTAGAGATCGAGAGAAGTACTTC | CSARDREKYF
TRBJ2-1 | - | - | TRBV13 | TGTGCCAGCAGCTTATGGGGGGCGGAAAATGAGCAGTTCTTC | CASSLWGAENEQFF
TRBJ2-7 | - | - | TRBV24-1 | TGTGCCCCGATCCCGGGGGCCTACGAGCAGTACTTC | CAPIPGAYEQYF
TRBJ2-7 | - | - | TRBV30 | TGTGCCTTCAAGACAGGTGGCTACGAGCAGTACTTC | CAFKTGGYEQYF
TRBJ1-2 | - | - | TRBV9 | TGTGCCAGCAGCGGGTTTGGCTACACCTTC | CASSGFGYTF
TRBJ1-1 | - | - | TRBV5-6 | TGTGCCAGCAGCTTGGCCATGGAAGGGGAAGCTTTCTTT | CASSLAMEGEAFF
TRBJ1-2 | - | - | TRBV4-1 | TGCGCCAGCAGCCAAGCTCCAGGGGCGATACTCTATGGCTACACCTTC | CASSQAPGAILYGYTF
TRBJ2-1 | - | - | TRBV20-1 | TGCAGTGCTAGTCGGCTTCGAGGGAATGAGCAGTTCTTC | CSASRLRGNEQFF
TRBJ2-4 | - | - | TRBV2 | TGTGCCAGCAGCGGCGGAAGATGGTACTTC | CASSGGRWYF
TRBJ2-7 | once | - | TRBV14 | TGTGCCAGCAGCCCAACAGGGCCCCACTACGAGCAGTACTTC | CASSPTGPHYEQYF
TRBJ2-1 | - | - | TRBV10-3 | TGTGCCATCAGTGAGTCAGGGCGGGGCAATGAGCAGTTCTTC | CAISESGRGNEQFF
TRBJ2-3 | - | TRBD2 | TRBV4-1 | TGCGCCAGCAGCCCCCTTTGGGATGATAGCGGGAGACCCACAGATACGCAGTATTTT | CASSPLWDDSGRPTDTQYF
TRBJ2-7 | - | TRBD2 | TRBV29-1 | TGCAGCGTTGGTAGCGGGAGGACCTACGAGCAGTACTTC | CSVGSGRTYEQYF
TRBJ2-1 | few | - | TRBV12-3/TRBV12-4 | TGTGCCAGCAAGGGGCATGAGCAGTTCTTC | CASKGHEQFF
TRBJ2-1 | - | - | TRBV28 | TGTGCCAGCAGATTACAACGGGTTAGCTCCTACAATGAGCAGTTCTTC | CASRLQRVSSYNEQFF
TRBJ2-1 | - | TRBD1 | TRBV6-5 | TGTGCCACCTCGACAGGGTCCTACAATGAGCAGTTCTTC | CATSTGSYNEQFF
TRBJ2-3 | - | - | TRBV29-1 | TGCAGCGTTGTTGAGGATACGCAGTATTTT | CSVVEDTQYF
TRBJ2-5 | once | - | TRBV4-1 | TGCGCCAGCAGCCAGGACGGATACCAAGAGACCCAGTACTTC | CASSQDGYQETQYF
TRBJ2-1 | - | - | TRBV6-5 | TGTGCCAGCGTACCTCTAGGAGGGAATGAGCAGTTCTTC | CASVPLGGNEQFF
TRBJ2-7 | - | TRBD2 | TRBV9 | TGTGCCAGCAGCCCTTCCCCTAGCGGGGGGTACGAGCAGTACTTC | CASSPSPSGGYEQYF
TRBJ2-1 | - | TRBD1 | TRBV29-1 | TGCAGCGGGACAGGCGCCTACAATGAGCAGTTCTTC | CSGTGAYNEQFF
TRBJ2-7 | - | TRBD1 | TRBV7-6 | TGTGCCAGCAGCCTACTGCCGGGACAGGTAGCCTACGAGCAGTACTTC | CASSLLPGQVAYEQYF
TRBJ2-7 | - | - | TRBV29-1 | TGCAGCGTTCCAGGGCATCACGAGCAGTACTTC | CSVPGHHEQYF
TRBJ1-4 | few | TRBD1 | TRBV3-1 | TGTGCCAGCAGCGCCCGACAGGGTGCAACTAATGAAAAACTGTTTTTT | CASSARQGATNEKLFF
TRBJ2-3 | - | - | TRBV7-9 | TGTGCCAGCAGCTTAGTCCCAGCAATGGATACGCAGTATTTT | CASSLVPAMDTQYF
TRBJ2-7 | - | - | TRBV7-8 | TGTGCCAGCAGCCACGGGGTGGGGTCCTACGAGCAGTACTTC | CASSHGVGSYEQYF
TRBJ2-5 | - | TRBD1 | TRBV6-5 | TGTGCCAGCCACCAGGGGGTCAATGGGGCCCAGTACTTC | CASHQGVNGAQYF
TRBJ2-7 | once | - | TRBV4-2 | TGTGCCAGCAGCCAAGGTTCAAGTGGGGGCTACGAGCAGTACTTC | CASSQGSSGGYEQYF
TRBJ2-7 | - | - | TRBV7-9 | TGTGCCAGCAGCTCTAACCAACTCGACGAGCAGTACTTC | CASSSNQLDEQYF
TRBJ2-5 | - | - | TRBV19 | TGTGCCAGTAGTATGACTCGGGAGACCCAGTACTTC | CASSMTRETQYF
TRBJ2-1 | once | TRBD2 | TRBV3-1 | TGTGCCAGCAGCGAGACTTTCAGCGGGATCTCCTACAATGAGCAGTTCTTC | CASSETFSGISYNEQFF